The rows below give T cell receptor beta chains drawn from one sample of a study of blood T cell repertoires in COVID-19. Assay: immunoSEQ multiplex PCR; the TCRdb copy retains only in-frame clones and omits some. The sample records more than 350,000 clones, around 89% being singletons. Source material: peripheral blood. Receptors originate from a woman aged 25-40 years with COVID-19, enrolled during active disease. Each CDR3 is given without its conserved first and last residue. Only part of the rows carry a size: once, few, many, or a class if the clone is expanded.

abundance,len,j_gene,v_gene,CDR3aa
-,16,TRBJ2-1,TRBV7-2,ASSPRTSGGTTYNEQF
-,15,TRBJ2-3,TRBV6-6,ASSHLPSGEGTDTQY
-,14,TRBJ2-5,TRBV5-1,ASSPPLAGNQETQY
-,13,TRBJ2-1,TRBV11-2,ASSLHYQGYNEQF
-,9,TRBJ2-1,TRBV19,ASSIDGGLV
-,13,TRBJ1-4,TRBV19,ASRFSRDRVRKLF
once,13,TRBJ1-1,TRBV5-1,ASSLRQGMGTEAF
-,14,TRBJ2-7,TRBV29-1,SVERPDRRGSYEQY
-,15,TRBJ2-2,TRBV27,ASSPVLEFGNTGELF
-,14,TRBJ1-4,TRBV3-1/TRBV3-2,ASSQVGVATNEKLF
-,13,TRBJ1-4,TRBV5-1,ASSLDPGRYEKLF
-,13,TRBJ1-1,TRBV6-2/TRBV6-3,ASSYVGTGLTEAF
-,14,TRBJ1-1,TRBV18,ASSPRGGQGNTEAF
-,12,TRBJ2-1,TRBV19,ATGTQSSYNEQF
once,10,TRBJ2-5,TRBV4-3,ASSWGRETQY
-,10,TRBJ2-7,TRBV12-3/TRBV12-4,ASSRGRYEQY
once,16,TRBJ2-5,TRBV2,ASSEATRTGKYKETQY
once,13,TRBJ2-1,TRBV7-2,ASSSHSGGDNEQF
-,14,TRBJ2-1,TRBV28,ASSLPTSGWNNEQF
-,11,TRBJ1-2,TRBV19,ATLWGRANRYT
-,11,TRBJ2-4,TRBV15,ATMVGTGGIQY
-,12,TRBJ1-2,TRBV6-5,ASSDPGISYGYT
-,11,TRBJ1-4,TRBV30,AWTWGPGEKLF
-,12,TRBJ1-6,TRBV27,ASSPRGGAPPLH
-,12,TRBJ1-1,TRBV5-4,ASSLSLVDTEAF
-,13,TRBJ1-1,TRBV2,ASRIFGGGNTEAF
-,13,TRBJ1-1,TRBV3-1/TRBV3-2,ASSPRPGWGTEAF
once,11,TRBJ2-7,TRBV28,ASSLYAGGEQY
-,11,TRBJ1-5,TRBV2,ASSDGGGKPQH
-,14,TRBJ2-5,TRBV29-1,SVGPKVGAGQETQY
-,13,TRBJ2-6,TRBV28,ASSSSGPGANVLT
-,9,TRBJ1-2,TRBV20-1,SARDHTGYT
-,13,TRBJ2-7,TRBV5-4,ASSTAGEPYDEQY
-,13,TRBJ1-5,TRBV6-5,ASSPGGDSNQPQH
-,11,TRBJ1-6,TRBV14,ASSPGGRSPLH
-,13,TRBJ2-1,TRBV6-5,ASSTRTGGNNEQF
once,13,TRBJ1-5,TRBV19,ASKDRGPGNQPQH
once,13,TRBJ2-5,TRBV11-2,ASSLGTGYGETQY
-,11,TRBJ2-2,TRBV2,ASSLGGTGELF
-,13,TRBJ2-3,TRBV5-1,ASSGHPGSTDTQY